This entry features one T cell receptor beta chain sequence. Antigen unknown. These data originate in a study of Ad26.COV2.S vaccination and SARS-CoV-2 variants. The study's findings and limits: People who got the vaccine or the placebo had similar non-spike TCR breadth. Vaccinees reportedly had broad spike-specific CD8+ and CD4+ T cell responses.

Clones were sequenced by immunoSEQ multiplex PCR, and TCRdb holds only the in-frame ones, with some missing. Among about 350,000 clones, approximately 90% were seen once, and the ten largest hold about 3.9%. V lost 4 bases, J lost 1 base, and 10 bases lay in between. The CDR3 consists of 15 residues. CDR1 and CDR2 (germline): MGHRA, YSYEKL. This sample comprised peripheral blood, obtained after recovery from COVID-19. The chain uses TRBV4-1 and TRBJ1-4, with D possibly TRBD1 on 6 matching bases. The TCR comes from a human donor who had recovered from COVID-19. CDR3 amino acids: CASSLLQGTNEKLFF. In DNA form, the CDR3 reads TGCGCCAGCAGCCTGCTACAGGGAACTAATGAAAAACTGTTTTTT.